These 21 T cell receptor beta chains were all obtained from the same sample, sequenced in a study of shared clonotypes between healthy human individuals. Only in-frame clones appear in the TCRdb table, and some are missing; sequencing was by immunoSEQ multiplex PCR. This sample yields some 1 million clones, of which more than 60% are seen a single time; about 1.5% belongs to the top ten. Sequencing was performed on memory CD4+ T cells sorted from blood. Indicated subset: CD45RA-negative fraction. These receptors all stem from a man aged 18 to 29 in good health.

This clone came up once. The genes are TRBV2 and TRBJ2-5; the match to TRBD1 covers 8 bases. TRBJ2-7 explains the end of the DNA better; the J call may be wrong. CDR1 SNHLY and CDR2 FYNNEI come from the germline V gene. The CDR3 totals 14 residues. The CDR3, as DNA: TGTGCCAGCAGTTTGACAGGGGTCGGAAACGAGCAGTACTTC. It codes for CASSLTGVGNEQYF.

Only a few counts were recorded for this clone. The chain employs TRBV19 and TRBJ2-5, with D possibly TRBD1 on 5 matching bases. Trimming shortened V by 2 bases and J by 2 bases, and 12 bases separated the two germline ends. CDR1 LNHDA and CDR2 SQIVND come from the germline V gene (reference sequence). CDR3 size: 15 residues. The CDR3 DNA follows: TGTGCCAGTAGTATACAGGGCAGTCTACAAGAGACCCAGTACTTC. It translates to CASSIQGSLQETQYF. The full variable domain, rest sourced from reference TRBV19 and TRBJ2-5, is DGGITQSPKYLFRKEGQNVTLSCEQNLNHDAMYWYRQDPGQGLRLIYYSQIVNDFQKGDIAEGYSVSREKKESFPLTVTSAQKNPTAFYLCASSIQGSLQETQYFGPGTRLLVL.

V usage is TRBV10-3 and J usage is TRBJ1-3; D call uncertain. The V gene's germline CDR1 is ENHRY and CDR2 SYGVKD. The CDR3 extends over 14 amino acids. With 3 bases removed from V and 0 bases from J, the gap between germline ends came to 6 bases. The CDR3 here is CAISEFSSGNTIYF. CDR3 coding DNA: TGTGCCATCAGTGAATTCAGCTCTGGAAACACCATATATTTT.

The chain couples TRBV5-1 to TRBJ2-3, with a possible D match to TRBD2 (5 bases). V shed 3 bases and J shed 2 bases, with 10 bases lying between them. The CDR3 loop spans 14 amino acids. From germline, CDR1 is SGHRS and CDR2 YFSETQ. CDR3 region: CASSWAGYTDTQYF. The CDR3 nucleotides are TGCGCCAGCAGCTGGGCGGGCTACACAGATACGCAGTATTTT.

The chain uses TRBV6-4 and TRBJ2-1, with TRBD1 identical over 8 bases. CDR3 size: 16 residues. With 2 bases clipped from V and 9 bases from J, the junction kept 12 bases outside the gene matches. Per germline, CDR1 MRHNA and CDR2 SNTAGT. The CDR3 DNA reads as TGTGCCAGCAGTGACCAAGGACAGGGTTCAGTTAGTGAGCAGTTCTTC. Its translation is CASSDQGQGSVSEQFF.

CDR3 sequence (DNA): TGTGCCTGGAGTGGGGGCGGGGATGAGCAGTTCTTC. Its translation: CAWSGGGDEQFF. The V and J genes are TRBV30 and TRBJ2-1; a weak D match, TRBD2 (6 bases). V lost 1 base to trimming and J lost 8 bases, with 9 bases between them. Germline-derived CDR1 and CDR2 are GTSNPN and SVGIG (reference sequence). The CDR3 consists of 12 residues.

Details on this clone: Other DNA sequences in the sample encode the same CDR3. The gene calls are TRBV5-1 and TRBJ2-1; 13 bases agree with TRBD2. The CDR3 has 14 residues. The V gene end was trimmed by 4 bases and the J gene end by 9 bases; junction bases not matched to a gene: 4. CDR1 SGHRS and CDR2 YFSETQ come from the germline V gene. This CDR3 is CASSPGLAGVEQFF. In DNA, the CDR3 is TGCGCCAGCAGCCCCGGACTAGCGGGAGTTGAGCAGTTCTTC.

A note on this clone: A single base separates this from a much larger clone, so it may be a read error. Distinct nucleotide sequences in the sample also encode this CDR3. The CDR3 region is CASSPRSSYEQYF. CDR3 sequence (DNA): TGTGCCAGCAGCCCCCGGAGCTCCTACGAGCAGTACTTC. V gene TRBV27 combines with J gene TRBJ2-7; D gene uncertain. V lost 6 bases and J lost 0, with 9 bases in between. CDR3 length equals 13 residues. Germline loops: CDR1 MNHEY, CDR2 SMNVEV (reference sequence).

The chain has TRBV27 and TRBJ2-1, with 11 nucleotides matching TRBD2. The length of the CDR3 is 15 residues. V lost 6 bases, J lost 6 bases, and 7 bases stayed unmatched. Germline loops: CDR1 MNHEY, CDR2 SMNVEV (reference sequence). Here the CDR3 DNA reads TGTGCCAGCAGGAGTAGCGGGAGGGGGATCAATGAGCAGTTCTTC. Its translation: CASRSSGRGINEQFF.

The rearrangement joins TRBV9 to TRBJ1-1; D not certain. Trimming cost V 5 bases and J 3 bases, with 11 bases left between them. The germline gives CDR1 SGDLS, CDR2 YYNGEE. There are 13 residues in the CDR3. The CDR3 nucleotides are TGTGCCAGCAGAAGTTGGCGGGACACTGAAGCTTTCTTT. Encoded protein: CASRSWRDTEAFF. Variable domain in full (rest from reference TRBV9 and TRBJ1-1): DSGVTQTPKHLITATGQRVTLRCSPRSGDLSVYWYQQSLDQGLQFLIQYYNGEERAKGNILERFSAQQFPDLHSELNLSSLELGDSALYFCASRSWRDTEAFFGQGTRLTVV.

The chain is built from TRBV5-6 and TRBJ1-1, with 8 bases fitting TRBD1. J lost 0 bases, V lost 0 bases, and 1 base had no gene match. Germline loops: CDR1 SGHDT, CDR2 YYEEEE. The CDR3 has 15 residues. Here the CDR3 DNA reads TGTGCCAGCAGCTTGGGACAGGGGCTGAACACTGAAGCTTTCTTT. It specifies CASSLGQGLNTEAFF.

The gene calls are TRBV18 and TRBJ2-5, with D tentatively TRBD1 (5 bases). V lost 7 bases and J lost 5, with 14 bases in between. Germline CDR1 is KGHSH and CDR2 is LQKENI. CDR3 size: 13 residues. CDR3 coding DNA: TGTGCCAGCTTACCGGATAAGGGGGAGACCCAGTACTTC. Translating it yields CASLPDKGETQYF.

In its sample, this clone was seen a few times. J is TRBJ2-1 and V is TRBV11-2; D gene uncertain. Trimming left V 3 bases short and J 8 bases short, with 8 bases between. The CDR3 is made up of 12 amino acids. Germline-derived CDR1 and CDR2 are SGHAT and FQNNGV. The CDR3 sequence is CASSFKGYEQFF. For the CDR3, the DNA is TGTGCCAGCAGCTTCAAAGGATATGAGCAGTTCTTC.

V is TRBV7-6 and J is TRBJ2-3; no clear D. Germline-derived CDR1 and CDR2 are SGHVS and FNYEAQ. Trimming shortened V by 4 bases and J by 3 bases, and 8 bases separated the two germline ends. This CDR3 contains 13 residues. CDR3 region: CASSSDETDTQYF. CDR3 nucleotide sequence: TGTGCCAGCAGCTCGGACGAAACAGATACGCAGTATTTT.

The chain couples TRBV10-2 to TRBJ1-5, with D perhaps matching TRBD1 (5 bases). CDR3 size: 15 residues. The germline gives CDR1 WSHSY, CDR2 SAAADI. V lost 3 bases and J lost 0, with 9 bases in between. Written as DNA, the CDR3 is TGCGCCAGCAGTGACCAGGGATATAGCAATCAGCCCCAGCATTTT. This translates into CASSDQGYSNQPQHF.

This clone was seen ten or more times. The chain links TRBV7-2 to TRBJ1-1; D gene uncertain. This CDR3 is built from 14 residues. V shed 5 bases and J shed 1 base, with 11 bases lying between them. Germline CDR1 is SGHTA and CDR2 is FQGNSA. In DNA form, the CDR3 reads TGTGCCAGCAGCCCGAGGCAGACGAACACTGAAGCTTTCTTT. It translates to CASSPRQTNTEAFF.

The genes are TRBV18 and TRBJ1-2; D gene unclear. This CDR3 has 15 amino acids. Germline lookup yields CDR1 KGHSH and CDR2 LQKENI. Trimming left V 3 bases short and J 4 bases short, with 15 bases between. Written as DNA, the CDR3 is TGTGCCAGCTCACCCCCCCCTCGCGCAAGCTATGGCTACACCTTC. Protein sequence: CASSPPPRASYGYTF.

The genes are TRBV19 and TRBJ2-2; the match to TRBD2 covers 7 bases. Germline V gene data show CDR1 as LNHDA and CDR2 as SQIVND (reference sequence). J lost 4 bases, V lost 3 bases, and 8 bases had no gene match. The CDR3 is 16 amino acids. The CDR3 bases are TGTGCCAGTAGTATGGGGCGGGAGCTCGCCACCGGGGAGCTGTTTTTT. Amino acids: CASSMGRELATGELFF.

This chain connects TRBV2 to TRBJ1-6, with D uncertain. The V gene's germline CDR1 is SNHLY and CDR2 FYNNEI. Trimming pared 3 bases from V and 8 bases from J, leaving 5 bases between. CDR3 size: 12 residues. The CDR3 region has the DNA TGTGCCAGCAGTGATCCCGATTCACCCCTCCACTTT. Translating it yields CASSDPDSPLHF.

In this sample, this clone turned up a few times. The chain links TRBV6-1 to TRBJ2-2; 13 bases fit TRBD2. The CDR3 runs 16 residues. V lost 2 bases to trimming and J lost 9 bases; unmatched junction nucleotides: 6. Germline assignment: CDR1 MNHNS and CDR2 SASEGT. CDR3 DNA sequence: TGTGCCAGCAGTGAAAGCGGAGGGACTAGCGGGAGGGAGCTGTTTTTT. Its protein product is CASSESGGTSGRELFF.

The DNA for the CDR3 is TGTGCCAGCAGTTCCAAGAAGAGAACAAACACTGAAGCTTTCTTT. Translating it yields CASSSKKRTNTEAFF. The chain uses TRBV6-7 and TRBJ1-1; D uncertain. TRBV6-7 is given ORF status, its function remaining uncertain. V lost 4 bases to trimming and J lost 2 bases, with 14 bases between them. The CDR3 sequence is 15 residues long.